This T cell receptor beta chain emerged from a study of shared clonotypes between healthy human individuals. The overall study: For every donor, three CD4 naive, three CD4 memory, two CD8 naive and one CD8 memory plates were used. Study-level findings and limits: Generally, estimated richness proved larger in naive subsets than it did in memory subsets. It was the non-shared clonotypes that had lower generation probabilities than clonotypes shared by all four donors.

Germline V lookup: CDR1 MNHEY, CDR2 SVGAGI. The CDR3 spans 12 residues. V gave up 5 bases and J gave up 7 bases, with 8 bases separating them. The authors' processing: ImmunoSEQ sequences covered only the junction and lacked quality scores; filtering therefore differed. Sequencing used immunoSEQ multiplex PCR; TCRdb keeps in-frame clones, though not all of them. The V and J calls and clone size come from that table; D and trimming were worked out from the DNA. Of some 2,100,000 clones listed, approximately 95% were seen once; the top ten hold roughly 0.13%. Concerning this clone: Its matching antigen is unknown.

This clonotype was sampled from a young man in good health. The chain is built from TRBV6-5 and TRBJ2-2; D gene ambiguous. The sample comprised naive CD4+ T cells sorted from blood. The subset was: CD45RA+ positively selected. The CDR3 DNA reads TGTGCCAGCAGTCCCCGCTTCGGGGAGCTGTTTTTT. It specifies CASSPRFGELFF.